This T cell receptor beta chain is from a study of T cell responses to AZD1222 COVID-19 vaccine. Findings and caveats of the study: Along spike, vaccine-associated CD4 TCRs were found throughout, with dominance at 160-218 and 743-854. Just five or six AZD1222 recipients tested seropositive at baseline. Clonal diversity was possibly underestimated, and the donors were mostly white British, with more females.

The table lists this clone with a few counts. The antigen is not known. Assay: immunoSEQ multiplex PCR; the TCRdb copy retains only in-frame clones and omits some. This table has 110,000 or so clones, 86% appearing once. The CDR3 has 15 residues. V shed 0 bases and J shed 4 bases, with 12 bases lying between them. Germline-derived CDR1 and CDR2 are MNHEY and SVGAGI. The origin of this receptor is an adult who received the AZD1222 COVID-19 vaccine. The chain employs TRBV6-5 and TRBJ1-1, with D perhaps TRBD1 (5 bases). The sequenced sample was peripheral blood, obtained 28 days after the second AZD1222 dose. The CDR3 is CASSYSQGLGTEAFF. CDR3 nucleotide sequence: TGTGCCAGCAGTTACTCGCAGGGATTAGGCACTGAAGCTTTCTTT.